What follows describes a single TCR beta chain. The antigen remains undetermined. The sample originates from a study of response to subunit inactivated influenza vaccine. TCRdb passed the RT-PCR reads through MiXCR, listing each CDR3 protein once. Among roughly 500,000 distinct CDR3 sequences listed, about 25% were seen once. Germline CDR1 reads LNHNV; CDR2 reads YYDKDF (reference sequence). The CDR3 is 15 amino acids. With 6 bases clipped from V and 7 bases from J, the junction kept 11 bases outside the gene matches. General study results and limits: Each seasonal flu vaccination may recruit only limited new T cells, authors suggested.

V gene TRBV15 combines with J gene TRBJ1-4; 7 positions match TRBD1. This sequence was found in a man aged 50 or older who received an inactivated influenza vaccine. This specimen was CD4+ T cells sorted from PBMCs, taken 4 to 6 days after vaccination. The CDR3 protein is CATRGMGQGVEKLFF. The CDR3 DNA reads as TGTGCCACCAGGGGTATGGGCCAGGGGGTTGAAAAACTGTTTTTT.